The 16 T cell receptor beta chains in this list originate from one sample, sequenced in a study of CD8 T cells in Susac syndrome. The RNA input was roughly 0.5 to 1 ug, and it was reverse transcribed with random hexamers. TCRdb fed the immunoSEQ multiplex PCR reads into MiXCR, producing one record per CDR3 protein. The sample lists some 100,000 distinct CDR3 sequences, 85% to 95% occurring once. The sequencing input was CD4+ T cells from PBMCs. The receptors come from a human donor with multiple sclerosis.

The rearrangement links TRBV7-9 to TRBJ1-2, with 7 positions matching TRBD1. The CDR3 contains 14 residues. Germline trimming cut 1 base from V and 7 bases from J; bases unmatched to any gene: 6. The V gene's germline CDR1 is SEHNR and CDR2 FQNEAQ (reference sequence). The CDR3 nucleotides are TGTGCCAGCAGCTTAGTACAGGGGACTATTGGCTACACCTTC. Protein sequence: CASSLVQGTIGYTF.

This clonotype came up once. This chain joins TRBV29-1 and TRBJ2-7; 8 bases are shared with TRBD1. V shed 7 bases and J 2 bases; nucleotides not matched to a gene: 7. CDR1 is SQVTM, CDR2 ANQGSEA, per germline. This CDR3 has 13 residues. CDR3 sequence: CSASGTGPYEQYF. CDR3 coding DNA: TGCAGCGCTTCCGGGACAGGCCCCTACGAGCAGTACTTC.

The gene calls are TRBV20-1 and TRBJ2-7, with 13 bases fitting TRBD2. This CDR3 is 14 amino acids long. With V trimmed by 4 bases and J by 3 bases, 3 bases remained unmatched. The germline V gene has CDR1 DFQATT and CDR2 SNEGSKA (reference sequence). CDR3 bases: TGCAGTGCTAAGGGACTAGCGGGGTTCTACGAGCAGTACTTC. Protein product: CSAKGLAGFYEQYF.

In DNA form, the CDR3 reads TGTGCCAGCAGTTTGACAGGGGAGACAGATACGCAGTATTTT. Its protein is CASSLTGETDTQYF. The gene calls are TRBV6-5 and TRBJ2-3, with TRBD1 identical over 8 bases. The J segment lost 3 bases and the V segment lost 4 bases, leaving 3 bases of the junction unmatched. The germline CDR1 and CDR2 sequences are MNHEY and SVGAGI. The CDR3 spans 14 residues.

V and J are TRBV6-1 and TRBJ1-5; 8 nucleotides agree with TRBD1. The CDR3 runs to 14 residues. Germline V CDR1 and CDR2: MNHNS, SASEGT. J was trimmed by 3 bases and V by 4 bases; bases with no gene match: 2. The CDR3 sequence: CASSGQGNNQPQHF. CDR3 coding DNA: TGTGCCAGCAGTGGACAGGGGAACAATCAGCCCCAGCATTTT.

The genes are TRBV5-6 and TRBJ1-2, with 8 bases identical to TRBD1. V shed 2 bases, J shed 4 bases, and the junction held 13 bases outside the gene matches. The germline CDR1 and CDR2 sequences are SGHDT and YYEEEE. CDR3 length equals 17 residues. Written as DNA, the CDR3 is TGTGCCAGCAGCTTTACTCGAAGGGACAGGAGAATCTATGGCTACACCTTC. Its translation: CASSFTRRDRRIYGYTF. Full variable domain (rest looked up from reference TRBV5-6 and TRBJ1-2): DAGVTQSPTHLIKTRGQQVTLRCSPKSGHDTVSWYQQALGQGPQFIFQYYEEEERQRGNFPDRFSGHQFPNYSSELNVNALLLGDSALYLCASSFTRRDRRIYGYTFGSGTRLTVV.

The gene calls are TRBV25-1 and TRBJ2-2; no clear D. The V end was cut by 6 bases, the J end by 0 bases, with 11 bases between. The germline gives CDR1 MGHDK, CDR2 SYGVNS. This CDR3 comprises 15 residues. The CDR3 region is CASSPAAANTGELFF. As DNA, the CDR3 is TGTGCCAGCAGCCCCGCGGCCGCGAACACCGGGGAGCTGTTTTTT.

The chain recombines TRBV28 with TRBJ2-1; TRBD2 matches 7 bases. This CDR3 is built from 12 residues. Germline V gene sequence: CDR1 MDHEN, CDR2 SYDVKM. V trimming: 5 bases; J trimming: 15 bases; junction bases outside the gene matches: 10. CDR3 protein: CASSTSGVLGFF. The DNA for the CDR3 is TGTGCCAGCAGTACCAGCGGGGTGCTTGGGTTCTTC.

CDR3 region: CSASRGNTEAFF. CDR3 DNA sequence: TGCAGTGCTTCCAGGGGGAACACTGAAGCTTTCTTT. V gene TRBV20-1 combines with J gene TRBJ1-1; the D gene is possibly TRBD1 (6 bases). This CDR3 has 12 amino acids. V lost 5 bases to trimming and J lost 1 base, with 8 bases between them. CDR1 is DFQATT and CDR2 is SNEGSKA in the germline V gene (reference sequence).

This clonotype was counted only a few times. This rearrangement joins TRBV12-3 or TRBV12-4 to TRBJ1-1; D is ambiguous. The CDR3 is made up of 17 amino acids. With 3 bases removed from V and 6 bases from J, the gap between germline ends came to 23 bases. The chain's CDR3 is CASSFRRVGGPKAEAFF. The CDR3 DNA sequence: TGTGCCAGCAGTTTTCGGAGGGTAGGAGGTCCCAAGGCTGAAGCTTTCTTT.

The V call is TRBV29-1, the J call TRBJ1-1, with a weak D call TRBD1 (6 bases). The germline V gene encodes CDR1 SQVTM and CDR2 ANQGSEA. The CDR3 covers 14 residues. The ends were cut back, 5 bases at V and 6 bases at J, with 19 bases in the middle. CDR3 coding DNA: TGCAGCGTTCAAACTACGACAGGAGCTGCTGAAGCTTTCTTT. This translates into CSVQTTTGAAEAFF.

The gene calls are TRBV3-1 and TRBJ1-2; no reliable D call. The germline V gene encodes CDR1 LGHDT and CDR2 YNNKEL (reference sequence). Trimming cost V 1 base and J 8 bases, with 20 bases left between them. This CDR3 comprises 16 residues. CDR3 DNA: TGTGCCAGCAGCCAAGGATCCTCACTCTATCCGATCGGCTACACCTTC. It codes for CASSQGSSLYPIGYTF.

The chain carries TRBV5-6 and TRBJ2-2; no reliable D call. CDR1 is SGHDT, CDR2 YYEEEE, per germline. This CDR3 spans 14 amino acids. The V end was cut by 1 base, the J end by 6 bases, with 10 bases between. CDR3 residues: CASSLLQASGELFF. CDR3 sequence (DNA): TGTGCCAGCAGCTTGCTGCAAGCATCCGGGGAGCTGTTTTTT.

This chain joins TRBV4-3 and TRBJ1-5, with D perhaps matching TRBD1 (5 bases). V lost 0 bases, J lost 4 bases, and 10 bases lay in between. CDR1 is LGHNA, CDR2 YSLEER, per germline. The CDR3 totals 15 residues. This chain's CDR3 is CASSQDRVMNQPQHF. Here the CDR3 DNA reads TGCGCCAGCAGCCAAGACAGGGTTATGAATCAGCCCCAGCATTTT.

The chain uses TRBV2 and TRBJ2-3; TRBD2 matches at 7 bases. The V gene's germline CDR1 is SNHLY and CDR2 FYNNEI. The CDR3 has 14 residues. V gave up 9 bases and J gave up 1 base; unmatched junction bases: 7. CDR3 in amino acids: CASPREAGTDTQYF. CDR3 bases: TGTGCCAGTCCCCGGGAGGCCGGCACAGATACGCAGTATTTT.

In its sample, this clonotype was seen once. The chain recombines TRBV7-2 with TRBJ2-6, with D maybe TRBD2 (6 bases). In germline, CDR1 is SGHTA, CDR2 FQGNSA. The CDR3 length is 15 residues. The V end was cut by 1 base, the J end by 5 bases, with 9 bases between. CDR3 coding DNA: TGTGCCAGCAGCTTAGGCGGGGCTAGGGCCAACGTCCTGACTTTC. Amino acids: CASSLGGARANVLTF.